One sample yielded the 23 T cell receptor beta chains listed below, sequenced in a study of blood T cells in healthy people across ages. A J-beta primer mix and a sample-barcoded 5' primer were used in a second PCR of about 7 to 12 cycles. TCRdb fed the 5' RACE reads into MiXCR, producing one record per CDR3 protein. The sample shows around 500,000 distinct CDR3 sequences, around half of them seen only once. The sequenced material came from blood. The receptors here all came from an elderly man in good health.

The chain carries TRBV29-1 and TRBJ2-7; 15 bases agree with TRBD2. Germline CDR1 reads SQVTM; CDR2 reads ANQGSEA. The CDR3 extends over 15 amino acids. The V and J ends lost 4 bases and 6 bases, in that order; junction bases with no gene match: 7. The CDR3, as DNA: TGCAGCGTTGCGGGACTAGCGGGAGGAACCTCCGAGCAGTACTTC. Translating gives CSVAGLAGGTSEQYF.

This rearrangement joins TRBV6-5 to TRBJ2-7, with 9 bases that match TRBD1. CDR1 and CDR2 from the germline V gene are MNHEY and SVGAGI. This CDR3 has 14 amino acids. The V segment lost 7 bases and the J segment 2 bases; nucleotides outside the gene matches: 6. This chain's CDR3 is CASTRGTGPYEQYF. In DNA, the CDR3 is TGTGCCAGCACCCGCGGGACAGGGCCCTACGAGCAGTACTTC.

The V call is TRBV5-1, the J call TRBJ2-5, with D perhaps TRBD2 (5 bases). V shed 4 bases and J shed 11 bases, with 24 bases lying between them. The length of the CDR3 is 15 residues. Germline V lookup: CDR1 SGHRS, CDR2 YFSETQ. The chain's CDR3 is CASSLTREANSEQYF. CDR3 DNA: TGCGCCAGCAGCCTGACCCGGGAAGCCAATTCTGAGCAGTACTTC.

The rearrangement uses TRBV20-1 and TRBJ1-5; D ambiguous. The V and J ends lost 5 bases and 11 bases respectively, with 19 bases between them. In germline, CDR1 is DFQATT, CDR2 SNEGSKA (reference sequence). The CDR3 spans 13 residues. Here the CDR3 DNA reads TGCAGTGCTGCACCCACTGAGCTAAGAGCCCAGCATTTT. This encodes CSAAPTELRAQHF.

This clonotype was recorded many times. The chain employs TRBV7-6 and TRBJ2-3; 11 bases are a match to TRBD2. J was trimmed by 1 base and V by 2 bases; bases with no gene match: 11. Looked up from germline, CDR1 is SGHVS and CDR2 is FNYEAQ. CDR3 length equals 19 residues. In DNA form, the CDR3 reads TGTGCCAGCAGCTTATCCCCTTCCCTAGCGGGGGGCGGCACAGATACGCAGTATTTT. This codes for CASSLSPSLAGGGTDTQYF.

Only a few counts were recorded for this clonotype. The rearrangement uses TRBV20-1 and TRBJ2-3, with D possibly being TRBD2 (7 bases). The CDR3 is 14 residues long. Trimming cost V 6 bases and J 3 bases, with 16 bases left between them. The germline gives CDR1 DFQATT, CDR2 SNEGSKA (reference sequence). CDR3 DNA: TGCAGTGCCAGACTGGGGGGGCAGACAGATACGCAGTATTTT. This sequence encodes CSARLGGQTDTQYF.

For the CDR3, the DNA is TGTGCCAGCAGTGAAAGCAATCTGGAGACCCAGTACTTC. Its protein is CASSESNLETQYF. The rearrangement joins TRBV2 to TRBJ2-5; D call uncertain. Germline V gene sequence: CDR1 SNHLY, CDR2 FYNNEI. CDR3 size: 13 residues. Trimming left V 2 bases short and J 5 bases short, with 9 bases between.

The sample holds one count of this clonotype. CDR3 sequence: CASSKGLVTPARKPQHF. The CDR3 DNA is TGTGCCAGCAGCAAAGGTCTTGTGACACCCGCAAGGAAGCCCCAGCATTTT. The gene calls are TRBV21-1 and TRBJ1-5. TRBV21-1 is a recognized pseudogene. CDR3 length: 17 amino acids.

The V and J genes are TRBV20-1 and TRBJ2-7; a weak D match, TRBD2 (6 bases). V was pared by 1 base and J by 3 bases, with 13 bases between. This CDR3 has 14 residues. Germline CDR1 DFQATT, CDR2 SNEGSKA (reference sequence). DNA of the CDR3: TGCAGTGCTAGAGCGGGCGGGATCTTCTACGAGCAGTACTTC. Amino acid sequence: CSARAGGIFYEQYF.

The chain combines TRBV11-2 with TRBJ1-1, with a weak D call TRBD1 (5 bases). Germline loops: CDR1 SGHAT, CDR2 FQNNGV. V was trimmed by 5 bases and J by 2 bases, leaving 15 bases between them. The CDR3 extends over 15 amino acids. The CDR3 DNA reads TGTGCCAGCAGCGAAAGGCAGGGACTAAACACTGAAGCTTTCTTT. Translation gives CASSERQGLNTEAFF. The full variable domain, with the rest looked up from reference TRBV11-2 and TRBJ1-1, is EAGVAQSPRYKIIEKRQSVAFWCNPISGHATLYWYQQILGQGPKLLIQFQNNGVVDDSQLPKDRFSAERLKGVDSTLKIQPAKLEDSAVYLCASSERQGLNTEAFFGQGTRLTVV.

This chain uses TRBV6-6 with TRBJ2-7; perhaps TRBD2 as D (5 bases). Trimming took off 6 bases at V and 1 base at J, with 13 bases between the two ends. CDR3 length: 14 amino acids. The germline V gene has CDR1 MNHNY and CDR2 SVGAGI (reference sequence). CDR3 loop: CASRLTIGSYEQYF. Here the CDR3 DNA reads TGTGCCAGCAGGCTGACTATCGGATCCTACGAGCAGTACTTC.

This rearrangement joins TRBV20-1 to TRBJ1-1; 11 nucleotides agree with TRBD1. CDR3 length: 14 residues. Germline lookup yields CDR1 DFQATT and CDR2 SNEGSKA (reference sequence). V lost 4 bases to trimming and J lost 6 bases; unmatched junction nucleotides: 7. CDR3 loop: CSANPGQGVAEAFF. The CDR3 region has the DNA TGCAGTGCTAACCCGGGACAGGGGGTCGCTGAAGCTTTCTTT.

V gene TRBV20-1 combines with J gene TRBJ2-1; D is perhaps TRBD2 (6 bases). Germline CDR1 DFQATT, CDR2 SNEGSKA (reference sequence). The length of the CDR3 is 14 residues. V shed 2 bases and J shed 7 bases, with 15 bases lying between them. This CDR3 reads CSARSPGLLNEQFF. The CDR3 region has the DNA TGCAGTGCTAGATCCCCGGGACTTTTAAATGAGCAGTTCTTC.

The rearrangement links TRBV3-1 to TRBJ2-3, with D possibly TRBD2 on 6 matching bases. This CDR3 contains 15 residues. Germline lookup yields CDR1 LGHDT and CDR2 YNNKEL (reference sequence). V was trimmed by 4 bases and J by 0 bases, leaving 11 bases between them. The CDR3 loop is CASSPREISTDTQYF. As DNA, the CDR3 is TGTGCCAGCAGCCCTCGGGAGATAAGCACAGATACGCAGTATTTT.

V gene TRBV15 combines with J gene TRBJ2-3, with D unclear. From germline, CDR1 is LNHNV and CDR2 YYDKDF (reference sequence). The CDR3 extends over 14 amino acids. V was clipped by 0 bases and J by 1 base, with 5 bases between them. CDR3 amino acids: CATSRDRGTDTQYF. CDR3 DNA sequence: TGTGCCACCAGCAGAGATCGCGGCACAGATACGCAGTATTTT.

The J gene is TRBJ1-4, the V gene TRBV20-1; D unresolved. This CDR3 is built from 15 residues. V dropped 1 base and J dropped 8 bases, with 17 bases sitting between them. In germline, CDR1 is DFQATT, CDR2 SNEGSKA (reference sequence). The CDR3 reads CSARGQRHQREKLFF. CDR3 DNA sequence: TGCAGTGCTAGAGGCCAGCGGCACCAGAGGGAAAAACTGTTTTTT.

The count of this clonotype is one. DNA for the CDR3: TGTGCCAGCAGCCCGGGACAGGGAGTCTATGGCTACACCTTC. Its protein product is CASSPGQGVYGYTF. The chain couples TRBV7-9 to TRBJ1-2; the match to TRBD1 covers 9 bases. CDR3 size: 14 residues. Germline V gives CDR1 SEHNR, CDR2 FQNEAQ (reference sequence). Losses at the gene ends were 5 bases for V and 4 bases for J; bases not matched to a gene: 5. Full variable domain (rest looked up from reference TRBV7-9 and TRBJ1-2): DTGVSQNPRHKITKRGQNVTFRCDPISEHNRLYWYRQTLGQGPEFLTYFQNEAQLEKSRLLSDRFSAERPKGSFSTLEIQRTEQGDSAMYLCASSPGQGVYGYTFGSGTRLTVV.

This clonotype was seen many times. The rearrangement uses TRBV6-6 and TRBJ2-1; D may match TRBD1 or TRBD2 (5 bases each). Germline CDR1 MNHNY, CDR2 SVGAGI (reference sequence). V was cut by 6 bases and J by 10 bases, with 16 bases left in between. This CDR3 comprises 13 residues. CDR3 in DNA: TGTGCCAGCAGCCGGGACCCCATTTTCGAGCAGTTCTTC. Its protein product is CASSRDPIFEQFF.

This chain uses TRBV3-1 with TRBJ2-1; unclear D gene. In germline, CDR1 is LGHDT, CDR2 YNNKEL (reference sequence). Trimming left V 0 bases short and J 9 bases short, with 9 bases between. The CDR3 is made up of 13 amino acids. In nucleotides, the CDR3 is TGTGCCAGCAGCCAAGATCTGATAGGTGAGCAGTTCTTC. Translation: CASSQDLIGEQFF.

CDR3 sequence (DNA): TGTGCCAGCAGCTTGAGATACAGGCAAGAGACCCAGTACTTC. This encodes CASSLRYRQETQYF. This chain links TRBV5-6 with TRBJ2-5; D possibly corresponds to TRBD1 (5 bases). The CDR3 is made up of 14 amino acids. Trimming took off 1 base at V and 2 bases at J, with 9 bases between the two ends. Germline-derived CDR1 and CDR2 are SGHDT and YYEEEE.

To note about this clonotype: A read error may be the cause here, since a much bigger clone is one base away. The chain uses TRBV6-6 and TRBJ2-1; 7 bases match TRBD2. The DNA end favors TRBJ2-7, so the J call may be wrong. CDR3 length equals 16 residues. CDR1 is MNHNY, CDR2 SVGAGI, per germline (reference sequence). The CDR3 DNA reads as TGTGCCAGCAGAGACGGGGGGTATCCGACCTACAATGAGCAGTACTTC. It specifies CASRDGGYPTYNEQYF.

This chain uses TRBV29-1 with TRBJ2-6, with no clear D. The CDR3 loop spans 18 amino acids. Germline lookup yields CDR1 SQVTM and CDR2 ANQGSEA. V was trimmed by 1 base and J by 0 bases, leaving 16 bases between them. CDR3 sequence: CSVEGALGASSGANVLTF. DNA for the CDR3: TGCAGCGTTGAAGGGGCACTGGGCGCATCCTCTGGGGCCAACGTCCTGACTTTC.

This clonotype has a handful of counts. This CDR3 is CSARDGSLAGNEQFF. CDR3 DNA sequence: TGCAGTGCTAGAGATGGCAGCCTAGCGGGTAATGAGCAGTTCTTC. The rearrangement uses TRBV20-1 and TRBJ2-1, with 8 bases identical to TRBD2. CDR3 length: 15 residues. Germline-derived CDR1 and CDR2 are DFQATT and SNEGSKA (reference sequence). The V segment lost 0 bases and the J segment 7 bases; nucleotides outside the gene matches: 8.